The 27 T cell receptor beta chains below all came from one sample that was sequenced in a study of blood T cell repertoires in COVID-19. Profiling relied on immunoSEQ multiplex PCR, and the TCRdb table lists in-frame clones only, not all of them. The data contain around 100,000 clones, almost 90% of them singletons. The specimen was peripheral blood. The receptors here all came from a human donor in a cohort sampled during active COVID-19.

This clone was found once. The V gene is TRBV4-1, the J gene TRBJ2-3; D uncertain. The CDR3 length is 15 residues. With 1 base removed from V and 2 bases from J, the gap between germline ends came to 10 bases. CDR1 is MGHRA and CDR2 is YSYEKL in the germline V gene. The CDR3 loop is CASSQVPSLTDTQYF. CDR3 coding DNA: TGCGCCAGCAGCCAAGTTCCGTCACTCACAGATACGCAGTATTTT.

The gene calls are TRBV7-3 and TRBJ2-1, with TRBD2 matching over 13 bases. Unmatched junction bases numbered 6, after V lost 5 bases and J lost 8 bases. The CDR3 is 15 residues long. Per germline, CDR1 SGHTA and CDR2 FQGTGA. CDR3 sequence: CASSQTSGRAHEQFF. CDR3 in DNA: TGTGCCAGCAGCCAAACTAGCGGGAGGGCCCATGAGCAGTTCTTC.

The chain combines TRBV30 with TRBJ2-3; D ambiguous. V lost 0 bases to trimming and J lost 11 bases, with 12 bases between them. The CDR3 has 12 amino acids. Germline V gene data show CDR1 as GTSNPN and CDR2 as SVGIG (reference sequence). The CDR3 coding sequence is TGTGCCTGGAGTGTAAGGTCTCGCGGGCAGTATTTT. Its protein is CAWSVRSRGQYF.

V usage is TRBV9 and J usage is TRBJ1-4; tentative D call: TRBD1 (6 bases). The germline V gene has CDR1 SGDLS and CDR2 YYNGEE. The CDR3 loop spans 17 amino acids. V lost 4 bases to trimming and J lost 0 bases, with 16 bases between them. The CDR3 here is CASSPRTAPATNEKLFF. CDR3 in DNA: TGTGCCAGCAGCCCGAGGACAGCGCCTGCAACTAATGAAAAACTGTTTTTT.

This clone was recorded once. The rearrangement uses TRBV19 and TRBJ1-2; D may be TRBD1 (6 bases). CDR1 LNHDA and CDR2 SQIVND come from the germline V gene (reference sequence). Trimming left V 0 bases short and J 7 bases short, with 12 bases between. This CDR3 has 14 amino acids. CDR3 nucleotides: TGTGCCAGTAGTATAGATCGGACAGCGCCTGGCTACACCTTC. As protein: CASSIDRTAPGYTF.

The chain is built from TRBV3-1 (or the pseudogene TRBV3-2) and TRBJ2-2, with 11 bases matching TRBD2. The germline V gene encodes CDR1 LGHDT and CDR2 YNNKEL (reference sequence). The CDR3 consists of 19 residues. V was clipped by 4 bases and J by 3 bases; unmatched bases: 13. CDR3 sequence: CASSPTPSSGRIYTGELFF. CDR3 DNA: TGTGCCAGCAGCCCCACCCCCTCTAGCGGGAGGATCTACACCGGGGAGCTGTTTTTT.

V usage is TRBV2 and J usage is TRBJ1-1; D possibly corresponds to TRBD1 (5 bases). Germline CDR1 SNHLY, CDR2 FYNNEI. V lost 5 bases and J 1 base, leaving 8 bases between the germline ends. CDR3 length equals 13 residues. CDR3 coding DNA: TGTGCCAGCAGTAGACAGAGGAACACTGAAGCTTTCTTT. Translation: CASSRQRNTEAFF.

The chain combines TRBV18 with TRBJ2-3; D gene uncertain. Germline V lookup: CDR1 KGHSH, CDR2 LQKENI. V shed 0 bases and J shed 0 bases, with 10 bases lying between them. CDR3 size: 16 residues. CDR3: CASSPPIPISTDTQYF. In DNA, the CDR3 is TGTGCCAGCTCACCACCGATCCCTATTAGCACAGATACGCAGTATTTT. The whole variable domain, remainder taken from reference TRBV18 and TRBJ2-3, is NAGVMQNPRHLVRRRGQEARLRCSPMKGHSHVYWYRQLPEEGLKFMVYLQKENIIDESGMPKERFSAEFPKEGPSILRIQQVVRGDSAAYFCASSPPIPISTDTQYFGPGTRLTVL.

This sequence joins TRBV14 and TRBJ2-7; a weak D match, TRBD2 (5 bases). Trimming removed 0 bases at V and 7 bases at J, with 7 bases between. Germline V gene lookup returns CDR1 SGHDN and CDR2 FVKESK. CDR3 length: 12 residues. The CDR3 coding sequence is TGTGCCAGCAGCCAAGATTCGGGGGAGCAGTACTTC. Amino acid sequence: CASSQDSGEQYF.

V and J are TRBV28 and TRBJ1-1, with D maybe TRBD1 (6 bases). Germline V gives CDR1 MDHEN, CDR2 SYDVKM. The V and J ends lost 6 bases and 4 bases respectively, with 18 bases between them. The CDR3 is made up of 15 amino acids. The DNA for the CDR3 is TGTGCCAGCAGCCAACCCAGGGGAAGGAGCACTGAAGCTTTCTTT. Translating it yields CASSQPRGRSTEAFF.

The rearrangement links TRBV11-2 to TRBJ1-1, with TRBD1 matching 8 bases. The V segment lost 5 bases and the J segment 4 bases; nucleotides outside the gene matches: 9. The CDR3 consists of 15 residues. The germline CDR1 and CDR2 sequences are SGHAT and FQNNGV. CDR3 region: CASSPPGGRGTEAFF. The DNA for the CDR3 is TGTGCCAGCAGCCCCCCAGGGGGCCGTGGCACTGAAGCTTTCTTT.

CDR3 bases: TGTGCCAGCAGCTCAACCCTAAACCTCTACAATGAGCAGTTCTTC. Translating it yields CASSSTLNLYNEQFF. The genes are TRBV11-2 and TRBJ2-1; no clear D gene. The V end lost 4 bases, the J end lost 3 bases, and 13 bases lay between the germline ends. The CDR3 has 15 residues. Germline V gene sequence: CDR1 SGHAT, CDR2 FQNNGV.

V usage is TRBV6-1 and J usage is TRBJ2-7; 13 nucleotides line up with TRBD2. The V gene end was trimmed by 2 bases and the J gene end by 3 bases; junction bases not matched to a gene: 1. Germline V gene data show CDR1 as MNHNS and CDR2 as SASEGT. The CDR3 loop spans 15 amino acids. In DNA form, the CDR3 reads TGTGCCAGCAGTGAACGGACTAGCGGGAGCTACGAGCAGTACTTC. This encodes CASSERTSGSYEQYF.

CDR3 loop: CASSLGLAERETQYF. The CDR3 bases are TGTGCCAGCAGCTTGGGACTAGCGGAGAGGGAGACCCAGTACTTC. This chain uses TRBV5-4 with TRBJ2-5, with 9 bases identical to TRBD2. CDR1 SGHNT and CDR2 YYREEE come from the germline V gene (reference sequence). Trimming at V came to 0 bases and at J to 5 bases, leaving 5 bases not matched to a gene. This CDR3 comprises 15 residues. Full variable domain (remainder filled in from reference TRBV5-4 and TRBJ2-5): ETGVTQSPTHLIKTRGQQVTLRCSSQSGHNTVSWYQQALGQGPQFIFQYYREEENGRGNFPPRFSGLQFPNYSSELNVNALELDDSALYLCASSLGLAERETQYFGPGTRLLVL.

The chain combines TRBV9 with TRBJ2-5; 11 positions match TRBD1. Losses at the gene ends were 4 bases for V and 4 bases for J; bases not matched to a gene: 3. Germline CDR1 SGDLS, CDR2 YYNGEE. The CDR3 is 14 residues long. The CDR3 sequence: CASSPGTGGETQYF. The CDR3 DNA reads as TGTGCCAGCAGCCCGGGGACAGGGGGAGAGACCCAGTACTTC.

The chain employs TRBV4-1 and TRBJ2-4; 7 positions agree with TRBD1. The germline gives CDR1 MGHRA, CDR2 YSYEKL. There are 21 residues in the CDR3. The V gene end was trimmed by 0 bases and the J gene end by 0 bases; junction bases not matched to a gene: 17. CDR3 bases: TGCGCCAGCAGCCAAGATCTAACAACAGGGGACGTATTTCTAGCCAAAAACATTCAGTACTTC. Translated, it gives CASSQDLTTGDVFLAKNIQYF.

This chain connects TRBV5-4 to TRBJ1-2; 7 nucleotides align to TRBD1. CDR1 is SGHNT and CDR2 is YYREEE in the germline V gene (reference sequence). This CDR3 spans 14 amino acids. The junction had 3 bases not matched to a gene; V was cut back by 0 bases and J by 4 bases. The CDR3 DNA follows: TGTGCCAGCAGCTTGGTGGGACAGCTCTATGGCTACACCTTC. It codes for CASSLVGQLYGYTF.

The chain has TRBV6-5 and TRBJ2-7; D is unclear. This CDR3 contains 11 residues. Per the germline V gene, CDR1 is MNHEY and CDR2 is SVGAGI. Deletions cut 10 bases from V and 4 bases from J, with 11 bases between. The CDR3 loop reads CATNRQYEQYF. The CDR3 DNA follows: TGTGCCACCAACCGACAATACGAGCAGTACTTC.

This clone was seen just once. This rearrangement joins TRBV19 to TRBJ2-2; 9 positions agree with TRBD2. CDR1 LNHDA and CDR2 SQIVND come from the germline V gene (reference sequence). The ends lost 6 bases at V and 2 bases at J; junction bases unmatched: 10. The CDR3 has 17 residues. CDR3 coding DNA: TGTGCCAGTAGAAGTAGCGGGAGAAAAATAAACACCGGGGAGCTGTTTTTT. This encodes CASRSSGRKINTGELFF.

The rearrangement links TRBV28 to TRBJ1-6; possibly TRBD1 for D (5 bases). V was clipped by 8 bases and J by 9 bases, with 11 bases between them. The CDR3 loop spans 12 amino acids. The germline gives CDR1 MDHEN, CDR2 SYDVKM. CDR3 nucleotide sequence: TGTGCCAGCGGAACAGGTGGTTCACCCCTCCACTTT. It encodes CASGTGGSPLHF.

This chain joins TRBV7-9 and TRBJ1-2, with D maybe TRBD1 (5 bases). The CDR3 is 14 amino acids. Trimming took 5 bases from V and 7 from J, leaving 17 bases between them. CDR1 is SEHNR and CDR2 is FQNEAQ in the germline V gene (reference sequence). The CDR3 reads CASSVTGHQSGYTF. CDR3 coding DNA: TGTGCCAGCAGCGTTACAGGTCACCAAAGTGGCTACACCTTC.

The CDR3 sequence: CASSYLERYEQYF. CDR3 DNA sequence: TGTGCCAGCAGTTACTTAGAGAGGTACGAGCAGTACTTC. This chain links TRBV6-2 or TRBV6-3 with TRBJ2-7; D remains unclear. V gave up 1 base and J gave up 4 bases, with 8 bases separating them. The CDR3 is made up of 13 amino acids. The V gene's germline CDR1 is MNHEY and CDR2 SVGEGT.

This clone turned up a few times. The gene calls are TRBV7-2 and TRBJ2-7, with 8 bases identical to TRBD2. V shed 4 bases and J 2 bases; nucleotides not matched to a gene: 16. Germline assignment: CDR1 SGHTA and CDR2 FQGNSA. The CDR3 length is 18 residues. The CDR3 here is CASSSRGSGAGGAYEQYF. CDR3 sequence (DNA): TGTGCCAGCAGCTCCCGCGGGAGCGGGGCGGGGGGCGCCTACGAGCAGTACTTC.

The rearrangement uses TRBV9 and TRBJ2-3; D is possibly TRBD1 (6 bases). This CDR3 is 13 amino acids long. V dropped 6 bases and J dropped 4 bases, with 12 bases sitting between them. Per the germline V gene, CDR1 is SGDLS and CDR2 is YYNGEE. The CDR3 reads CASNRETADTQYF. In nucleotides, the CDR3 is TGTGCCAGCAACAGGGAAACAGCAGATACGCAGTATTTT. The full variable domain, completed using reference TRBV9 and TRBJ2-3, is DSGVTQTPKHLITATGQRVTLRCSPRSGDLSVYWYQQSLDQGLQFLIQYYNGEERAKGNILERFSAQQFPDLHSELNLSSLELGDSALYFCASNRETADTQYFGPGTRLTVL.

The chain links TRBV3-1 (or the pseudogene TRBV3-2) to TRBJ2-7; D ambiguous. The germline V gene encodes CDR1 LGHDT and CDR2 YNNKEL (reference sequence). The CDR3 totals 15 residues. Trimming left V 1 base short and J 0 bases short, with 10 bases between. The chain's CDR3 is CASSQVRITSYEQYF. DNA for the CDR3: TGTGCCAGCAGCCAAGTCAGGATCACCTCCTACGAGCAGTACTTC.

The gene calls are TRBV11-2 and TRBJ2-7, with TRBD1 matching 8 bases. The ends lost 5 bases at V and 3 bases at J; junction bases unmatched: 9. The CDR3 extends over 15 amino acids. CDR1 and CDR2 from the germline V gene are SGHAT and FQNNGV. This CDR3 is CASSKAPDRVYEQYF. The CDR3 DNA follows: TGTGCCAGCAGCAAGGCCCCGGACAGGGTCTACGAGCAGTACTTC.

The rearrangement links TRBV18 to TRBJ2-1; TRBD2 aligns across 10 bases. The ends lost 2 bases at V and 5 bases at J; junction bases unmatched: 3. Per the germline V gene, CDR1 is KGHSH and CDR2 is LQKENI. The CDR3 covers 15 residues. This CDR3 reads CASSPRLAGDNEQFF. CDR3 sequence (DNA): TGTGCCAGCTCACCAAGGCTAGCGGGGGACAATGAGCAGTTCTTC.